The TCR beta chain under discussion was sequenced for a study of graft-versus-host responses after intestinal transplantation. Sequenced by immunoSEQ multiplex PCR; TCRdb stores in-frame clones only, minus some. The sample includes 3,500 to 5,000 clones, roughly 29% seen only once; the top ten take about 8%. Co-plating was performed using about 200,000 CFSE-labeled responder cells and about 200,000 irradiated, violet-dye-labeled stimulator cells. The V gene lost 5 bases and the J gene lost 5 bases, with 1 base spanning the gap. This CDR3 comprises 10 residues. The germline CDR1 and CDR2 sequences are MNHNY and SVGAGI (reference sequence).

The chain recombines TRBV6-6 with TRBJ1-5; D is ambiguous. Sample: alloreactive CD4+ T cells from a mixed lymphocyte reaction culture, taken before transplantation. Described subset: CFSE-low proliferating T cells sorted from roughly six-day pre-transplant mixed lymphocyte reaction (GvH or HvG direction). The TCR originated in a human patient who was an organ donor for intestinal transplantation. CDR3 protein: CASSDQPQHF. The CDR3 nucleotides read TGTGCCAGCAGTGATCAGCCCCAGCATTTT.